A single sample gave rise to the 5 T cell receptor beta chains below, sequenced in a study of T cells in women clearing cervical HPV infection. Only in-frame clones appear in the TCRdb table, and some are missing; sequencing was by immunoSEQ multiplex PCR. Its listing shows about 30,000 clones. The sample consisted of blood buffy coat. Receptor source: a woman between 18 and 70 years old with a cervical HPV16 infection that either progressed to CIN3+ or cleared (not recorded which).

Turning to this clone: The missing CDR3 end, 3 residues past where the read stops, is filled in from the germline J gene. V is TRBV20-1 and J is TRBJ1-5; the D gene is possibly TRBD1 (6 bases). V lost 4 bases and J 6 bases, leaving 16 bases between the germline ends. The CDR3 is 14 amino acids. Looked up from germline, CDR1 is DFQATT and CDR2 is SNEGSKA (reference sequence). The CDR3 DNA, read in part, is TGCAGTGCTAAAACTGGGGGGGCCGGTCAGCCC. This codes for CSAKTGGAGQP. The entire CDR3 protein reads CSAKTGGAGQPQHF.

Remarks on this clone: One end of the junction varies from germline; a read error may be responsible. The sample has other DNA sequences that encode this CDR3 too. The CDR3 region is CAWKRAVIGNTIYF. CDR3 bases read: TGTGCCTGGAAGCGGGCTGTTATTGGAAACACT. This rearrangement joins TRBV30 to TRBJ1-3; the D is unclear. The missing CDR3 end, 3 residues past where the read stops, is filled in from the germline J gene. CDR3 length equals 14 residues. Germline values: CDR1 GTSNPN, CDR2 SVGIG (reference sequence).

Concerning this clone: The read finishes 3 residues shy of the CDR3 end, and the germline J gene is used to complete it. This rearrangement joins TRBV6-4 to TRBJ2-2; D is ambiguous. Germline lookup yields CDR1 MRHNA and CDR2 SNTAGT. Trimming pared 2 bases from V and 4 bases from J, leaving 11 bases between. The CDR3 totals 15 residues. CDR3 sequence: CASSDKETPTGELFF. The CDR3 bases that were read are TGTGCCAGCAGTGACAAGGAGACACCCACCGGGGAG.

To note about this clone: The read gets to within 3 residues of the CDR3 end, and the germline J gene fills in the rest. This rearrangement joins TRBV5-5 to TRBJ2-3, with D possibly being TRBD2 (5 bases). CDR3 length equals 14 residues. In germline, CDR1 is SGHKS, CDR2 YYEKEE (reference sequence). Trimming pared 1 base from V and 0 bases from J, leaving 6 bases between. The CDR3 spells CASSLRGSTDTQYF. The covered CDR3 bases are TGTGCCAGCAGCTTGAGAGGGAGCACAGATACG.

Note on this clone: The read ends 3 residues shy of where the CDR3 ends; the end is completed using the germline J gene. This chain uses TRBV5-1 with TRBJ2-5; D possibly corresponds to TRBD2 (5 bases). Per germline, CDR1 SGHRS and CDR2 YFSETQ. V lost 4 bases and J 1 base, leaving 8 bases between the germline ends. The CDR3 has 13 residues. Partial CDR3 DNA: TGCGCCAGCAGCCCGGGGTCCCAAGAGACC. Residues: CASSPGSQET. The whole CDR3 sequence is CASSPGSQETQYF.